Listed below are T cell receptor beta chains from one sample, sequenced in a study of lymphopenia after photon versus proton radiotherapy. Sequencing used immunoSEQ multiplex PCR; TCRdb keeps in-frame clones, though not all of them. The table includes around 42,000 clones, over 75% detected once. Sample: peripheral blood, taken from a patient treated with photon-based radiotherapy. Source of these receptors: a man aged 35 to 55 with gastric cancer. The CDR3 runs from the conserved cysteine through the conserved F or W. The order of the fields is CDR3 protein, CDR3 DNA, clone size, D gene, V gene, J gene. D genes are given only for firm matches. Only some rows state a clone size, as once, few, many or a class for expanded clones.

CDR3 protein: CASSLIAGGFNEQFF; CDR3 DNA: TGTGCCAGCAGCTTAATAGCGGGGGGGTTTAATGAGCAGTTCTTC; clone size: NA; D gene: TRBD2; V gene: TRBV13; J gene: TRBJ2-1
CDR3 protein: CASSEPGAGEDEQYF; CDR3 DNA: TGCGCCAGCAGTGAACCAGGAGCGGGGGAGGACGAGCAGTACTTC; clone size: NA; D gene: TRBD2; V gene: TRBV10-2; J gene: TRBJ2-7
CDR3 protein: CAGQGGDKNYEQYF; CDR3 DNA: TGTGCCGGCCAGGGGGGAGACAAAAACTACGAGCAGTACTTC; clone size: NA; D gene: NA; V gene: TRBV7-9; J gene: TRBJ2-7
CDR3 protein: CASSVEWNYGYTF; CDR3 DNA: TGTGCCAGCTCCGTGGAGTGGAACTATGGCTACACCTTC; clone size: NA; D gene: NA; V gene: TRBV19; J gene: TRBJ1-2
CDR3 protein: CASSASDATNEKLFF; CDR3 DNA: TGTGCCAGCAGTGCGTCGGACGCCACTAATGAAAAACTGTTTTTT; clone size: NA; D gene: NA; V gene: TRBV2; J gene: TRBJ1-4
CDR3 protein: CASSLAQGNEKLFF; CDR3 DNA: TGTGCCAGCAGCTTAGCACAGGGAAACGAAAAACTGTTTTTT; clone size: NA; D gene: NA; V gene: TRBV7-9; J gene: TRBJ1-4
CDR3 protein: CASWRGGGGYEQYF; CDR3 DNA: TGTGCCAGTTGGCGTGGCGGGGGGGGCTACGAGCAGTACTTC; clone size: NA; D gene: TRBD2; V gene: TRBV6-5; J gene: TRBJ2-7
CDR3 protein: CASSLWGRGPTGELFF; CDR3 DNA: TGTGCCAGCAGCTTATGGGGCAGGGGGCCGACCGGGGAGCTGTTTTTT; clone size: NA; D gene: TRBD1; V gene: TRBV7-2; J gene: TRBJ2-2
CDR3 protein: CARITGAMNTEAFF; CDR3 DNA: TGTGCCAGAATTACGGGGGCGATGAACACTGAAGCTTTCTTT; clone size: NA; D gene: NA; V gene: TRBV14; J gene: TRBJ1-1
CDR3 protein: CASSPSGGRSYNEQFF; CDR3 DNA: TGTGCCAGTAGCCCCAGCGGGGGACGCAGCTACAATGAGCAGTTCTTC; clone size: NA; D gene: TRBD2; V gene: TRBV19; J gene: TRBJ2-1
CDR3 protein: CASSQSGQGANYGYTF; CDR3 DNA: TGTGCCAGCAGCCAATCGGGACAGGGGGCGAACTATGGCTACACCTTC; clone size: NA; D gene: TRBD1; V gene: TRBV4-2; J gene: TRBJ1-2
CDR3 protein: CASSPPGGTYEQYF; CDR3 DNA: TGTGCCAGCTCACCACCGGGCGGGACCTACGAGCAGTACTTC; clone size: few; D gene: NA; V gene: TRBV18; J gene: TRBJ2-7
CDR3 protein: CASSPKGGGPSNQPQHF; CDR3 DNA: TGCGCCAGCAGCCCTAAGGGAGGGGGGCCTAGCAATCAGCCCCAGCATTTT; clone size: NA; D gene: NA; V gene: TRBV4-1; J gene: TRBJ1-5
CDR3 protein: CASSLPSTVNTEAFF; CDR3 DNA: TGTGCCAGCTCACTTCCCTCGACAGTGAACACTGAAGCTTTCTTT; clone size: NA; D gene: NA; V gene: TRBV18; J gene: TRBJ1-1
CDR3 protein: CASYAGGDQFF; CDR3 DNA: TGTGCCAGCTACGCCGGGGGGGATCAGTTCTTC; clone size: NA; D gene: TRBD2; V gene: TRBV6-5; J gene: TRBJ2-1
CDR3 protein: CASSRPSEADTQYF; CDR3 DNA: TGCGCCAGCAGCCGACCCAGCGAGGCAGATACGCAGTATTTT; clone size: NA; D gene: NA; V gene: TRBV4-1; J gene: TRBJ2-3
CDR3 protein: CASSQGTNEAFF; CDR3 DNA: TGTGCCAGCAGTCAAGGGACCAATGAAGCTTTCTTT; clone size: NA; D gene: NA; V gene: TRBV6-6; J gene: TRBJ1-1
CDR3 protein: CASSFRPGALGETQYF; CDR3 DNA: TGCGCCAGCAGCTTTCGGCCGGGAGCCCTTGGAGAGACCCAGTACTTC; clone size: NA; D gene: NA; V gene: TRBV5-1; J gene: TRBJ2-5
CDR3 protein: CASSLGGSLSTDTQYF; CDR3 DNA: TGTGCCAGCAGCTTAGGGGGTAGCCTTAGCACAGATACGCAGTATTTT; clone size: once; D gene: NA; V gene: TRBV7-2; J gene: TRBJ2-3
CDR3 protein: CASSFDRSISGNTIYF; CDR3 DNA: TGTGCCAGCAGCTTCGACAGGTCGATCTCTGGAAACACCATATATTTT; clone size: NA; D gene: NA; V gene: TRBV13; J gene: TRBJ1-3
CDR3 protein: CASSLSTGTPRGYTF; CDR3 DNA: TGTGCCAGCAGCTTGAGTACAGGGACCCCGAGGGGCTACACCTTC; clone size: NA; D gene: NA; V gene: TRBV5-5; J gene: TRBJ1-2
CDR3 protein: CASSLVAAGGSHEQFF; CDR3 DNA: TGTGCCAGCAGCTTAGTAGCAGCGGGGGGCAGTCATGAGCAGTTCTTC; clone size: NA; D gene: TRBD2; V gene: TRBV7-2; J gene: TRBJ2-1
CDR3 protein: CASSLDREYSPLHF; CDR3 DNA: TGCGCCAGCAGCTTGGACAGGGAATATTCACCCCTCCACTTT; clone size: NA; D gene: NA; V gene: TRBV5-1; J gene: TRBJ1-6
CDR3 protein: CSPVGAKNQPQHF; CDR3 DNA: TGCAGTCCCGTCGGGGCAAAAAATCAGCCCCAGCATTTT; clone size: NA; D gene: NA; V gene: TRBV29-1; J gene: TRBJ1-5
CDR3 protein: CASSTGSMNTEAFF; CDR3 DNA: TGTGCCAGCAGCACCGGCAGCATGAACACTGAAGCTTTCTTT; clone size: once; D gene: NA; V gene: TRBV11-1; J gene: TRBJ1-1
CDR3 protein: CASKPAGGQETQYF; CDR3 DNA: TGCGCCAGCAAGCCGGCAGGGGGACAAGAGACCCAGTACTTC; clone size: NA; D gene: TRBD1; V gene: TRBV5-1; J gene: TRBJ2-5
CDR3 protein: CASSQDGNSNQPQHF; CDR3 DNA: TGTGCCAGCTCCCAAGACGGGAATAGCAATCAGCCCCAGCATTTT; clone size: few; D gene: NA; V gene: TRBV18; J gene: TRBJ1-5
CDR3 protein: CASSDETGMNTEAFF; CDR3 DNA: TGTGCCAGCAGCGACGAGACAGGAATGAACACTGAAGCTTTCTTT; clone size: NA; D gene: NA; V gene: TRBV7-9; J gene: TRBJ1-1
CDR3 protein: CASSLVEGYEQYF; CDR3 DNA: TGTGCCAGCAGCTTGGTTGAGGGCTACGAGCAGTACTTC; clone size: NA; D gene: NA; V gene: TRBV5-4; J gene: TRBJ2-7
CDR3 protein: CASSPPDGGLDYGYTF; CDR3 DNA: TGTGCCAGCAGCCCCCCCGACGGGGGCTTGGACTATGGCTACACCTTC; clone size: few; D gene: NA; V gene: TRBV4-2; J gene: TRBJ1-2
CDR3 protein: CASSLTGGKRNSPLHF; CDR3 DNA: TGTGCCAGCAGCTTAACTGGGGGGAAGAGGAATTCACCCCTCCACTTT; clone size: NA; D gene: NA; V gene: TRBV7-3; J gene: TRBJ1-6
CDR3 protein: CAWPPRDGLNSPLHF; CDR3 DNA: TGTGCCTGGCCGCCGAGGGACGGACTTAATTCACCCCTCCACTTT; clone size: NA; D gene: NA; V gene: TRBV30; J gene: TRBJ1-6
CDR3 protein: CASSGRGQVNYGYTF; CDR3 DNA: TGCGCCAGCAGCGGGAGGGGACAGGTGAACTATGGCTACACCTTC; clone size: NA; D gene: TRBD1; V gene: TRBV5-1; J gene: TRBJ1-2
CDR3 protein: CASSVALQPTEAFF; CDR3 DNA: TGTGCCAGCAGCGTAGCTCTGCAGCCCACTGAAGCTTTCTTT; clone size: NA; D gene: NA; V gene: TRBV9; J gene: TRBJ1-1
CDR3 protein: CASSMGLGGGYEQYF; CDR3 DNA: TGTGCCAGTAGTATGGGCCTGGGAGGGGGCTACGAGCAGTACTTC; clone size: NA; D gene: NA; V gene: TRBV19; J gene: TRBJ2-7
CDR3 protein: CASSVGTGGDNQPQHF; CDR3 DNA: TGTGCCAGCAGCGTAGGAACAGGGGGGGACAATCAGCCCCAGCATTTT; clone size: NA; D gene: TRBD1; V gene: TRBV9; J gene: TRBJ1-5
CDR3 protein: CASGPGGRGTEAFF; CDR3 DNA: TGTGCCAGCGGCCCGGGGGGGCGCGGAACTGAAGCTTTCTTT; clone size: NA; D gene: NA; V gene: TRBV5-8; J gene: TRBJ1-1
CDR3 protein: CASSQGGQGVYSNQPQHF; CDR3 DNA: TGTGCCAGCAGCCAAGGGGGACAGGGGGTATATAGCAATCAGCCCCAGCATTTT; clone size: NA; D gene: TRBD1; V gene: TRBV4-2; J gene: TRBJ1-5
CDR3 protein: CASSQDLLANYGYTF; CDR3 DNA: TGTGCCAGCAGCCAAGATCTATTGGCCAACTATGGCTACACCTTC; clone size: NA; D gene: NA; V gene: TRBV4-2; J gene: TRBJ1-2
CDR3 protein: CASSPPSITEAFF; CDR3 DNA: TGTGCCAGCTCACCACCTAGTATCACTGAAGCTTTCTTT; clone size: NA; D gene: NA; V gene: TRBV18; J gene: TRBJ1-1
CDR3 protein: CASSVSPNEKLFF; CDR3 DNA: TGTGCCAGCAGCGTTAGCCCTAATGAAAAACTGTTTTTT; clone size: NA; D gene: NA; V gene: TRBV9; J gene: TRBJ1-4
CDR3 protein: CASSRRGGADTEAFF; CDR3 DNA: TGTGCCAGCTCTCGGAGGGGGGGCGCAGACACTGAAGCTTTCTTT; clone size: NA; D gene: NA; V gene: TRBV18; J gene: TRBJ1-1
CDR3 protein: CASSDPGQDYEQYF; CDR3 DNA: TGTGCCAGCAGTGATCCGGGACAGGACTACGAGCAGTACTTC; clone size: NA; D gene: TRBD1; V gene: TRBV6-1; J gene: TRBJ2-7
CDR3 protein: CASSTRQGGYEQYF; CDR3 DNA: TGTGCCAGTAGTACCCGACAGGGAGGCTACGAGCAGTACTTC; clone size: NA; D gene: NA; V gene: TRBV19; J gene: TRBJ2-7
CDR3 protein: CATSREVTEAFF; CDR3 DNA: TGTGCCACCAGCAGAGAGGTCACTGAAGCTTTCTTT; clone size: NA; D gene: NA; V gene: TRBV15; J gene: TRBJ1-1
CDR3 protein: CASSAGGPTDTQYF; CDR3 DNA: TGTGCCAGCAGTGCGGGGGGGCCCACAGATACGCAGTATTTT; clone size: NA; D gene: TRBD2; V gene: TRBV6-4; J gene: TRBJ2-3
CDR3 protein: CAWSGGTYGYTF; CDR3 DNA: TGTGCCTGGAGTGGCGGGACCTATGGCTACACCTTC; clone size: NA; D gene: NA; V gene: TRBV30; J gene: TRBJ1-2
CDR3 protein: CASSIGDRREKLFF; CDR3 DNA: TGTGCCAGTAGTATAGGCGACAGGAGGGAAAAACTGTTTTTT; clone size: once; D gene: NA; V gene: TRBV19; J gene: TRBJ1-4
CDR3 protein: CASSAQGPSEAFF; CDR3 DNA: TGCGCCAGCAGTGCACAGGGGCCAAGCGAAGCTTTCTTT; clone size: NA; D gene: TRBD1; V gene: TRBV5-1; J gene: TRBJ1-1
CDR3 protein: CASSPGQGTNQPQHF; CDR3 DNA: TGTGCCAGCTCACCGGGACAGGGGACTAATCAGCCCCAGCATTTT; clone size: NA; D gene: TRBD1; V gene: TRBV18; J gene: TRBJ1-5
CDR3 protein: CASSLDQGQLAFF; CDR3 DNA: TGTGCCAGCAGCTTAGACCAGGGACAGCTGGCTTTCTTT; clone size: NA; D gene: TRBD1; V gene: TRBV7-9; J gene: TRBJ1-1
CDR3 protein: CASSPRGSSTDTQYF; CDR3 DNA: TGTGCCAGCAGCCCTAGGGGGAGTAGCACAGATACGCAGTATTTT; clone size: once; D gene: NA; V gene: TRBV7-2; J gene: TRBJ2-3
CDR3 protein: CASSDVRRTGGPFAGELFF; CDR3 DNA: TGTGCCAGCAGCGATGTAAGACGGACAGGGGGGCCTTTCGCCGGGGAGCTGTTTTTT; clone size: NA; D gene: TRBD1; V gene: TRBV7-2; J gene: TRBJ2-2
CDR3 protein: CASSLWGLDDEQYF; CDR3 DNA: TGTGCCAGCAGCCTCTGGGGACTAGACGACGAGCAGTACTTC; clone size: NA; D gene: TRBD2; V gene: TRBV5-4; J gene: TRBJ2-7
CDR3 protein: CASSPPSLEAYEQYF; CDR3 DNA: TGTGCCAGCTCACCACCGTCCCTCGAGGCCTACGAGCAGTACTTC; clone size: NA; D gene: NA; V gene: TRBV18; J gene: TRBJ2-7